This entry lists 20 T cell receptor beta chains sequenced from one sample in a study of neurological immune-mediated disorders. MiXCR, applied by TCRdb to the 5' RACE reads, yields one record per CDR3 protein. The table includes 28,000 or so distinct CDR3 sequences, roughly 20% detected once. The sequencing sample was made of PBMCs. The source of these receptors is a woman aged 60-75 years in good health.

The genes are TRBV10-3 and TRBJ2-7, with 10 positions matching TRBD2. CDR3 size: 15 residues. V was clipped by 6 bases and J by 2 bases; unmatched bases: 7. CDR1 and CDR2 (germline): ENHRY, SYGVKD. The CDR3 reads CAISGTSGMTYEQYF. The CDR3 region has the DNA TGTGCCATCAGCGGTACTAGCGGGATGACCTACGAGCAGTACTTC.

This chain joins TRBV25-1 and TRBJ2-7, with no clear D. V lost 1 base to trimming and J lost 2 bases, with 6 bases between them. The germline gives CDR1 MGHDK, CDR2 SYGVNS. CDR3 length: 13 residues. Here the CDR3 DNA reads TGTGCCAGCAGTGAATCGGTGGCCTACGAGCAGTACTTC. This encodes CASSESVAYEQYF.

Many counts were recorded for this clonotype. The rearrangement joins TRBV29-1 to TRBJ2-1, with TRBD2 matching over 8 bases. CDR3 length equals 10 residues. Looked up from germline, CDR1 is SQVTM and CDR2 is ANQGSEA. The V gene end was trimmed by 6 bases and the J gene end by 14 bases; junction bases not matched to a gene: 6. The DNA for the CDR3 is TGCAGCGTGTCCGGGACTAGGGAGTTCTTC. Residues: CSVSGTREFF.

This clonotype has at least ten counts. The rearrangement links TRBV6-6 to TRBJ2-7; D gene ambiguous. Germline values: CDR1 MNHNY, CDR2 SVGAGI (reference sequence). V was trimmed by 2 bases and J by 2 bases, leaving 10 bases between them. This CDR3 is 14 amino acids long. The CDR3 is CASSYRRQTYEQYF. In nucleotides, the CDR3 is TGTGCCAGCAGTTACCGTCGCCAGACCTACGAGCAGTACTTC.

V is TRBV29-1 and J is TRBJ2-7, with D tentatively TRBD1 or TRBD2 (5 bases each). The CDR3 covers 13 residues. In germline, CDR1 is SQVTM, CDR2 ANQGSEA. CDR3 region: CSARAGTVGEQYF. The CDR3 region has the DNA TGCAGTGCTAGAGCCGGGACGGTTGGGGAGCAGTACTTC.

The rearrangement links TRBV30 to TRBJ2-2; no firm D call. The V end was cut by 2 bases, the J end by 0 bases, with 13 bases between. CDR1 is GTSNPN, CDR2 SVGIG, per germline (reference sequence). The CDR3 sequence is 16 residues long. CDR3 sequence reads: CAWSLIGPPNTGELFF. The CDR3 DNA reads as TGTGCCTGGAGTCTGATAGGCCCCCCGAACACCGGGGAGCTGTTTTTT.

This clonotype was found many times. CDR3 loop: CAIARGFYEQYF. CDR3 bases: TGTGCCATCGCACGGGGATTCTACGAGCAGTACTTC. The chain carries TRBV10-3 and TRBJ2-7; D is perhaps TRBD2 (5 bases). Germline V lookup: CDR1 ENHRY, CDR2 SYGVKD. V gave up 8 bases and J gave up 3 bases, with 11 bases separating them. The CDR3 covers 12 residues.

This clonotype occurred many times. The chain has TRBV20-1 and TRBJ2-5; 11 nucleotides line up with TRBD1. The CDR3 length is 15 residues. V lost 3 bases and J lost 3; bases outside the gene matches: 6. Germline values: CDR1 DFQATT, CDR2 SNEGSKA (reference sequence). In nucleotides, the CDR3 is TGCAGTGCTAGGTCCGGGACAGGGGGAGAAGAGACCCAGTACTTC. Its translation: CSARSGTGGEETQYF.

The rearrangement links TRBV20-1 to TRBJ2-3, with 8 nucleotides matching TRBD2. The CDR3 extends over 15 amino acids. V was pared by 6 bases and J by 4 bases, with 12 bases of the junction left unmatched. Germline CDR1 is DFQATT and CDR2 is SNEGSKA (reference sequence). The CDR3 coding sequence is TGCAGTGCCCCGGTTGCGGGAGGTCACCCAGATACGCAGTATTTT. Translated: CSAPVAGGHPDTQYF.

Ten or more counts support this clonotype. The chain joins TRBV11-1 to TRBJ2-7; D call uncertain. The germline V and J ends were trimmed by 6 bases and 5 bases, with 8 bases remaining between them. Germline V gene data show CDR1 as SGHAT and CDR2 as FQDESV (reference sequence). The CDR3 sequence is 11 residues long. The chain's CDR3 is CASSRADEQYF. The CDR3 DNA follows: TGTGCCAGCAGTCGGGCTGACGAGCAGTACTTC.

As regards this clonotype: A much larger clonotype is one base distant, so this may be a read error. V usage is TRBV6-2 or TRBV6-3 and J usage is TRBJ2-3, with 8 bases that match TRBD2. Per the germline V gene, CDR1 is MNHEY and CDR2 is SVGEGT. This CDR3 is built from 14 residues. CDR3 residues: CASSRGGLGDTQDF. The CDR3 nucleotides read TGTGCCAGCTCACGGGGGGGCCTAGGAGATACGCAGGATTTT.

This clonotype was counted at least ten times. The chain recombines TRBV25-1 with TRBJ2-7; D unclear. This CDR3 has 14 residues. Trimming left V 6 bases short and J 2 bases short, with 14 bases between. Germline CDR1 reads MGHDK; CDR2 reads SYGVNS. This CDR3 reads CASRKGQTPYEQYF. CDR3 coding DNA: TGTGCCAGCAGGAAGGGTCAAACCCCCTACGAGCAGTACTTC.

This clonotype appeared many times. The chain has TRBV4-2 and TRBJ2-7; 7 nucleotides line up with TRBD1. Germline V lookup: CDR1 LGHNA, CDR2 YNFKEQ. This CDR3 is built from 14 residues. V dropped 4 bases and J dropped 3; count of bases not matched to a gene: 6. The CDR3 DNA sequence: TGTGCCAGCAGCCGAGGACAGGACAACTACGAGCAGTACTTC. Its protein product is CASSRGQDNYEQYF.

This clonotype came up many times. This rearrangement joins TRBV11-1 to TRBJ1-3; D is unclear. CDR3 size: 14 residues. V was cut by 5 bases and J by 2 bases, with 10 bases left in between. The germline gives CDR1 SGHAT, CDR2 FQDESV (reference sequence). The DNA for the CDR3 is TGTGCCAGCAGCGCAGTTACCACTGGAAACACCATATATTTT. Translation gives CASSAVTTGNTIYF.

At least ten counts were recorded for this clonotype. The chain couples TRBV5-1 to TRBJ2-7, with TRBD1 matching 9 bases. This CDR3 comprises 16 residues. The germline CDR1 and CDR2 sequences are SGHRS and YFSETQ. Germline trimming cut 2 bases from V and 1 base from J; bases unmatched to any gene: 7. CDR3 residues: CASSLGDRVASYEQYF. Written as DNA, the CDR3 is TGCGCCAGCAGCTTAGGGGACAGGGTGGCATCCTACGAGCAGTACTTC.

CDR3 sequence (DNA): TGTGCCAGCAGCTGGACCACTAGCGGGAGGTCCTACGAGCAGTACTTC. Translating it yields CASSWTTSGRSYEQYF. J is TRBJ2-7 and V is TRBV5-5; TRBD2 agrees at 12 bases. Germline values: CDR1 SGHKS, CDR2 YYEKEE (reference sequence). The CDR3 has 16 residues. Trimming took 3 bases from V and 1 from J; bases not matched to a gene: 5.

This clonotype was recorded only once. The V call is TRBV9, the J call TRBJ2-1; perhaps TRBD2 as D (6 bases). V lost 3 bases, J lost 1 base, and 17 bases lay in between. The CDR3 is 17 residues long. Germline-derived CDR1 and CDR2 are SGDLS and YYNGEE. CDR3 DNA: TGTGCCAGCAGCGACAACAAGGGGAGCGGGTCCTACAATGAGCAGTTCTTC. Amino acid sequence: CASSDNKGSGSYNEQFF.

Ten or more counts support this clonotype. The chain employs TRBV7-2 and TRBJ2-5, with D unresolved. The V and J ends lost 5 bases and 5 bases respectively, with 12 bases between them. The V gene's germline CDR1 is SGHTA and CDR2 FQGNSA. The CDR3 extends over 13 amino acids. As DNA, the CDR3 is TGTGCCAGCAGCATGGCCCTGGGGGAGACCCAGTACTTC. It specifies CASSMALGETQYF.

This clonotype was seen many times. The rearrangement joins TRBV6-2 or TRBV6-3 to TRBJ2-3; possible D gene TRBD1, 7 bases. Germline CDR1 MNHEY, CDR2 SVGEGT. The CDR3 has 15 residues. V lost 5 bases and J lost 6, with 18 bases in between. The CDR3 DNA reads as TGTGCCAGCAGTCCGGAGGGGGCGAGGGGGGATACGCAGTATTTT. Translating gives CASSPEGARGDTQYF.

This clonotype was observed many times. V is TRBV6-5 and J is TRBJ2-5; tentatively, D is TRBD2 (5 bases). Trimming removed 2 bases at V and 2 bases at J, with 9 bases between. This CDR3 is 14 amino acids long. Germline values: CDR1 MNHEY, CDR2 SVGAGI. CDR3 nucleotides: TGTGCCAGCAGTTACAGGGCGGGTCAAGAGACCCAGTACTTC. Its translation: CASSYRAGQETQYF.